This T cell receptor (beta chain) is drawn from a study of blood T cell repertoires in COVID-19 (dated by TCRdb to the early 2020s). As for the study more broadly: Samples from collaborators originated in the United States, Italy and Spain and spanned both the acute and convalescent phases of COVID-19. The prospective study material was composed of cDNA or gDNA derived from T cells, B-cell-depleted T cells, or PBMCs. The dataset comprised deeply sampled blood TCRbeta repertoires from subjects exposed to, actively infected with, or recovered from COVID-19. The repertoires were released in a freely available public database intended as a resource for research on the immune response to SARS-CoV-2. Samples came from the ongoing ImmuneRACE study (first 160 participants) plus 1,254 subjects from 6 global collaborators. The sample metadata nearly always contained a de-identified subject ID, COVID-19 status, age in years and sex. Where available, HLA class I and class II types were taken from metadata supplied by the sample provider and were not determined by assay-based typing. Points the paper makes about the study in general: The amount of clinical and demographic metadata varied by source and participant and was provided uncurated.

Note on this clone: This receptor's antigen is unknown. No quality values exist for individual bases; no much larger clone is one base distant.

Enrolling through a virtual design, the prospective study's participants ranged in age from roughly 18 to 95 years and lived across 24 United States geographic areas. To assign participants to cohorts, the prospective study relied on clinical history that participants themselves reported in a screening survey and a study questionnaire. In the prospective study, whole blood, serum and a nasopharyngeal or oropharyngeal swab were collected from each participant by mobile phlebotomists. Additional blood draws and questionnaires over an approximately two-month period could optionally be provided by prospective study participants. Before DNA extraction, prospective study blood samples were shipped either frozen or at room temperature. TCRbeta CDR3 regions were amplified from genomic DNA by means of the immunoSEQ Assay, a bias-controlled multiplex PCR. The published analysis was carried out like this. Nucleated cell counts per sample were estimated from amplification of reference gene primers within the assay. To quantify the absolute abundance of each unique TCRbeta CDR3 rearrangement, sequence reads were collapsed and filtered. For each sample, productive Simpson clonality was calculated as the square root of Simpson's diversity index over productive rearrangements. TCRdb carries this immuneACCESS record with in-frame sequences only. Its versions omit some clonotypes, under half of them owing to an unresolved V gene in the studies checked, with the rest unexplained. V and J calls and clone size come straight from that table; D and trimming were deduced from the DNA. This sample is represented by 150,000 or so clones; roughly nine tenths of them were singletons. Jointly, the top ten make up around 1.2% of the sample.

Measured from the cysteine to the phenylalanine, the CDR3 is 13 residues long. Only the CDR3 portion is preserved as DNA: 39 bases, with reading frame beginning at the first base. From a lookup of the germline V gene, CDR1 and CDR2 are MNHEY and SVGAGI. A distance of 11 bases separates the germline ends of V and J, which lose 5 bases and 5 bases respectively. The sequence links TRBV6-5 to TRBJ2-3; the D segment could be TRBD2, given 6 matching bases. The sequenced material came from PBMCs or T cells enriched from blood (not recorded which). The sequence derives from a human donor with acute COVID-19. The donor label of this sample is uncertain. The DNA sequence is as follows: TGTGCCAGCAGTCCGGACGGGGGAGATACGCAGTATTTT. This yields the protein CASSPDGGDTQYF.